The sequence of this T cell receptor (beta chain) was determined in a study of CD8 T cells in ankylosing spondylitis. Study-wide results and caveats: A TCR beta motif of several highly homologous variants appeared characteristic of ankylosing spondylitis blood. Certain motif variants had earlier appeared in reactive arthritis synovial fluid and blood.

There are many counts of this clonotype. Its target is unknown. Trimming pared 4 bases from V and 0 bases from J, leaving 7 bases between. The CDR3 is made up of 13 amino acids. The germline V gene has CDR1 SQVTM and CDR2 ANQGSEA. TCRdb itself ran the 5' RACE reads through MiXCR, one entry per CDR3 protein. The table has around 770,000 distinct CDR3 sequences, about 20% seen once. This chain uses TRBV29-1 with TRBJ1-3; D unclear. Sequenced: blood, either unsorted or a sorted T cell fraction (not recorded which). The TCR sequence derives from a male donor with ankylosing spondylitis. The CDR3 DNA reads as TGCAGCGTTGTACCAACCTCTGGAAACACCATATATTTT. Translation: CSVVPTSGNTIYF.